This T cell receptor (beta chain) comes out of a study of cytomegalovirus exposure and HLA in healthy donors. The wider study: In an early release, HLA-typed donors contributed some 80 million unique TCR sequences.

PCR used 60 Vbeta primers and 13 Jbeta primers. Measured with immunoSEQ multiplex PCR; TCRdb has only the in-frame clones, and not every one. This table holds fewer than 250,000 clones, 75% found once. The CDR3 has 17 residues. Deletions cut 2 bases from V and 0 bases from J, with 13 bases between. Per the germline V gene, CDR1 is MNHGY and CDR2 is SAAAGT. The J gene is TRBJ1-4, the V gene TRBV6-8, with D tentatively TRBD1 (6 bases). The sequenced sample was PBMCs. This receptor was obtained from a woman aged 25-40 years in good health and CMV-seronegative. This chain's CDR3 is CASSYRTVTATNEKLFF. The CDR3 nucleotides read TGTGCCAGCAGTTACCGGACAGTTACTGCAACTAATGAAAAACTGTTTTTT.